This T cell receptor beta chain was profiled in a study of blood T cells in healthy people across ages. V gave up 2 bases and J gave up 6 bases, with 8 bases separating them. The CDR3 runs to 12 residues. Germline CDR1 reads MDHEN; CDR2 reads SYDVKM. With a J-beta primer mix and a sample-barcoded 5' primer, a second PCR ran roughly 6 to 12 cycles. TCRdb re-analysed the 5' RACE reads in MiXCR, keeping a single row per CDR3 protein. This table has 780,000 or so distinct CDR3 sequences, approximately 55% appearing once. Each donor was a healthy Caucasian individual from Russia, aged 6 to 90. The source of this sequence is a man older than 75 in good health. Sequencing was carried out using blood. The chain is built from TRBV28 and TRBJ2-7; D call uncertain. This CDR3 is CASSLARLEQYF. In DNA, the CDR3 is TGTGCCAGCAGTTTAGCTAGGCTCGAGCAGTACTTC.